One sample yielded the 12 T cell receptor beta chains listed below, sequenced in a study of early T cells in non-severe SARS-CoV-2 infection. TCRdb analysed the 5' RACE reads with MiXCR anew, one entry per CDR3 protein. The sample yields tens of thousands of distinct CDR3 sequences, roughly a tenth seen once. The starting material was whole blood, obtained at baseline. These receptor sequences come from an adult who was a healthcare worker with PCR-confirmed SARS-CoV-2 infection or an uninfected control (not recorded which).

This clonotype occurred a few times. The genes are TRBV20-1 and TRBJ1-1; D is undetermined. The germline gives CDR1 DFQATT, CDR2 SNEGSKA (reference sequence). The CDR3 is made up of 13 amino acids. The V and J ends lost 5 bases and 0 bases respectively, with 10 bases between them. The CDR3 nucleotides read TGCAGTGCTGATAGTAATATGAACACTGAAGCTTTCTTT. Residues: CSADSNMNTEAFF.

J is TRBJ2-7 and V is TRBV12-3 or TRBV12-4, with D unclear. This CDR3 is 13 amino acids long. Trimming took 6 bases from V and 0 from J, leaving 9 bases between them. CDR3 coding DNA: TGTGCCAGCAGAGTGGCTAGCTCCTACGAGCAGTACTTC. Translation gives CASRVASSYEQYF.

The gene calls are TRBV6-5 and TRBJ1-3, with 7 bases aligning to TRBD1. CDR1 is MNHEY and CDR2 is SVGAGI in the germline V gene. Trimming cost V 6 bases and J 0 bases; bases outside gene matches: 2. The CDR3 runs 14 residues. CDR3 protein: CASSWDSSGNTIYF. The CDR3 region has the DNA TGTGCCAGCAGCTGGGACAGCTCTGGAAACACCATATATTTT.

The gene calls are TRBV7-3 and TRBJ1-2; no firm D call. The V end was cut by 5 bases, the J end by 8 bases, with 12 bases between. The CDR3 is 12 residues long. CDR1 and CDR2 from the germline V gene are SGHTA and FQGTGA. The CDR3 here is CASSLNGEGYTF. The CDR3, as DNA: TGTGCCAGCAGCCTAAACGGGGAAGGCTACACCTTC.

For the CDR3, the DNA is TGTGCCAGCAGCTTAATCGGCCCTGAAGCTTTCTTT. It encodes CASSLIGPEAFF. The V and J genes are TRBV7-9 and TRBJ1-1; no clear D gene. Germline V gene lookup returns CDR1 SEHNR and CDR2 FQNEAQ (reference sequence). The CDR3 spans 12 residues. Trimming cost V 2 bases and J 6 bases, with 7 bases left between them.

A remark on this clonotype: The junction departs from germline at one end; a sequencing error may be responsible. The rearrangement uses TRBV11-2 and TRBJ2-7; TRBD2 aligns across 8 bases. The CDR3 has 15 amino acids. CDR1 SGHAT and CDR2 FQNNGV come from the germline V gene. CDR3 sequence reads: CASSKKRTSSYEHYF. The CDR3, as DNA: TGTGCCAGCAGCAAAAAACGGACTAGCTCCTACGAGCACTACTTC.

This clonotype was seen more than once but under ten times. The chain joins TRBV7-7 to TRBJ2-2; D is unresolved. Trimming cost V 5 bases and J 4 bases, with 17 bases left between them. This CDR3 has 16 residues. Germline V lookup: CDR1 SSHAT, CDR2 FNYEAQ (reference sequence). CDR3 amino acids: CASSPATGSGTGELFF. The DNA for the CDR3 is TGTGCCAGCAGCCCGGCCACTGGGTCGGGCACCGGGGAGCTGTTTTTT.

This clonotype was counted a few times. CDR3 residues: CASSQGRRGTSYNEQFF. CDR3 in DNA: TGTGCCAGCAGCCAAGGCAGACGGGGGACCTCCTACAATGAGCAGTTCTTC. The chain couples TRBV3-1 to TRBJ2-1, with TRBD2 as a possible D gene (6 bases). The V and J ends lost 1 base and 0 bases respectively, with 13 bases between them. The germline gives CDR1 LGHDT, CDR2 YNNKEL (reference sequence). This CDR3 region has 17 residues.

This clonotype was seen ten or more times. V and J are TRBV12-3 or TRBV12-4 and TRBJ2-7; D remains ambiguous. The CDR3 loop spans 12 amino acids. V was trimmed by 5 bases and J by 4 bases, leaving 9 bases between them. CDR3 amino acids: CASSEQTYEQYF. CDR3 coding DNA: TGTGCCAGCAGTGAGCAGACTTACGAGCAGTACTTC.

This clonotype was found many times. The chain has TRBV29-1 and TRBJ2-1; tentatively, D is TRBD1 (6 bases). The CDR3 length is 13 residues. From germline, CDR1 is SQVTM and CDR2 ANQGSEA. Trimming took 6 bases from V and 0 from J, leaving 9 bases between them. CDR3 sequence: CSVQGTSYNEQFF. The CDR3 DNA is TGCAGCGTGCAGGGGACCTCCTACAATGAGCAGTTCTTC.

The chain links TRBV11-2 to TRBJ1-1; a weak D match, TRBD1 (6 bases). CDR1 and CDR2 (germline): SGHAT, FQNNGV. This CDR3 spans 14 amino acids. V was trimmed by 5 bases and J by 4 bases, leaving 14 bases between them. This CDR3 reads CASSPRYRVTEAFF. The CDR3 nucleotides read TGTGCCAGCAGCCCCCGCTACAGGGTCACTGAAGCTTTCTTT.

This clonotype was seen at least ten times. The chain employs TRBV7-2 and TRBJ2-7, with D possibly TRBD2 on 6 matching bases. CDR1 SGHTA and CDR2 FQGNSA come from the germline V gene. Between the trimmed V and J ends, which lost 3 bases and 2 bases, there was a span of 11 bases. There are 14 residues in the CDR3. CDR3 sequence reads: CASSLFSGTYEQYF. The CDR3 nucleotides read TGTGCCAGCAGCTTGTTTAGCGGCACCTACGAGCAGTACTTC.